The clone carrying this TCR beta chain has a handful of counts. The antigen remains unidentified. The junction had 6 bases not matched to a gene; V was cut back by 5 bases and J by 2 bases. The CDR3 is made up of 15 amino acids. Germline CDR1 reads MNHEY; CDR2 reads SVGAGI. TCRdb re-called the 5' RACE reads through MiXCR, storing one row per CDR3 protein. Seen here are roughly 500,000 distinct CDR3 sequences, roughly 21% observed once, and the top ten hold 0.91%. The entry originates in a study of identical twins. Regarding the study as a whole: Excess twin sharing in beta out-of-frame sequences was weaker.

The same data also contributed to another study, on T cells expressing NK-cell markers. That work contributes: Beta-chain profiling covered CD3+CD56+NKG2C+, CD3+CD56+NKG2C- and CD3+CD56-NKG2C+ sorted subsets. Seven sequenced donors out of eight were HCMV-seropositive, one seronegative. The CD3+CD56-NKG2C+ fraction of a few donors was likewise dominated by these clonotypes.

The sequence derives from a woman aged 18 to 35 in good health. This chain uses TRBV6-5 with TRBJ1-2, with TRBD1 identical over 9 bases. Sequenced input: CD4+ T cells sorted from blood. The CDR3 loop is CASSLRGTGNYGYTF. The DNA for the CDR3 is TGTGCCAGCAGTCTACGAGGGACAGGGAACTATGGCTACACCTTC.